Described below is a single TCR beta chain sequence and its context. The recovered donors of Cohort 3 showed two negative PCRs, clearance, or symptom resolution. The sample originates from a study of blood T cell repertoires in COVID-19. Study background: Acute and convalescent COVID-19 samples came from the United States, Italy and Spain.

Original processing notes: Researchers report that nucleated cell counts were estimated from reference gene primer amplification. Using immunoSEQ multiplex PCR, the repertoire was profiled, and TCRdb retains in-frame clones only, with some absent. The DNA was the basis for D and trimming; V, J and clone size are from that table. Counted here are around 150,000 clones, about 80% occurring once; the ten biggest clones make up 7.3%. The CDR3 has 15 residues. The trim removed 2 bases at V and 10 bases at J, leaving 11 bases unmatched. CDR1 is LGHDT, CDR2 YNNKEL, per germline (reference sequence). The sequenced material came from PBMCs or T cells enriched from blood (not recorded which). The genes are TRBV3-1 (or the pseudogene TRBV3-2) and TRBJ2-1; 7 bases line up with TRBD1. The receptor was derived from a middle-aged man who had recovered from COVID-19. Here the CDR3 DNA reads TGTGCCAGCAGCCAACCGGGACAGTGGGTCCCCGAGCAGTTCTTC. It codes for CASSQPGQWVPEQFF.